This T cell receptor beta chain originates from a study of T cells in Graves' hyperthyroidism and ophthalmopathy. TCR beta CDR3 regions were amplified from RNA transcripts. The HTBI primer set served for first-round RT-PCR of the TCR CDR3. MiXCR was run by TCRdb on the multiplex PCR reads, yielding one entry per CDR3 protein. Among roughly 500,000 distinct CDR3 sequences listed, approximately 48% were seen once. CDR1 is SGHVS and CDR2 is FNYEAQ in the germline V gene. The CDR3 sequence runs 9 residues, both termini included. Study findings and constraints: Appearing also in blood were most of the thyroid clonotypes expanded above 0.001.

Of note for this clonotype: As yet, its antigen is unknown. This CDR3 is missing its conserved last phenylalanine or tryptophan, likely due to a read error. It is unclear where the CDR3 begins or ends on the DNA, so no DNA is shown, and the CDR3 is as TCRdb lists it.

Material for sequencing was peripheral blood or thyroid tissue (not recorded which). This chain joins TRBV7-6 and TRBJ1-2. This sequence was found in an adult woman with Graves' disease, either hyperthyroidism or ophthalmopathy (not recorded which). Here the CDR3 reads CASSAGPNY.